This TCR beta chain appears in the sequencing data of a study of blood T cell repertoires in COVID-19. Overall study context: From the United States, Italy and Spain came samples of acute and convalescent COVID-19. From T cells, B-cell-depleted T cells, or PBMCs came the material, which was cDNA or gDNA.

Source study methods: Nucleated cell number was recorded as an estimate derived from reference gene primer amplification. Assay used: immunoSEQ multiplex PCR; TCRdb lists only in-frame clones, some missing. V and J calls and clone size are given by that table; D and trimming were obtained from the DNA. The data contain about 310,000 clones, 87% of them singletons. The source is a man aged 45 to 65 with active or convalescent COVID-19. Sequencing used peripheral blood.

The CDR3: CASSYSPGGTEAFF. DNA of the CDR3: TGTGCCAGCAGTTACTCACCGGGCGGGACTGAAGCTTTCTTT. The chain employs TRBV6-6 and TRBJ1-1; no firm D call. The V gene's germline CDR1 is MNHNY and CDR2 SVGAGI (reference sequence). V dropped 0 bases and J dropped 5 bases, with 10 bases sitting between them. The CDR3 has 14 residues.